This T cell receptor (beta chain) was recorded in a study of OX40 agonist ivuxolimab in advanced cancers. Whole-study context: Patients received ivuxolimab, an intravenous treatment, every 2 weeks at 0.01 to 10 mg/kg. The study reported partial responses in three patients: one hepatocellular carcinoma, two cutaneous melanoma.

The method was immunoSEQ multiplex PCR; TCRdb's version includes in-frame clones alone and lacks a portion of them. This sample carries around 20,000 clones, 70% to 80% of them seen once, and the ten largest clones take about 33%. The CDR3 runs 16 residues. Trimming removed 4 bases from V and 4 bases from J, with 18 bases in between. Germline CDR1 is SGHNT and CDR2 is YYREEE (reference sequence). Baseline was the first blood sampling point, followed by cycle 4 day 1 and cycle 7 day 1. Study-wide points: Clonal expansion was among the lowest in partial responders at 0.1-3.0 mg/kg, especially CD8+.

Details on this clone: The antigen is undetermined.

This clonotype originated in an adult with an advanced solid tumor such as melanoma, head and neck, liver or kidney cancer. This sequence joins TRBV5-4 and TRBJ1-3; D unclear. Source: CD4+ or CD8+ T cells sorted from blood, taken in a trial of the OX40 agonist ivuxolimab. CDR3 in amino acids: CASSPQAGLSGNTIYF. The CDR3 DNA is TGTGCCAGCAGCCCCCAGGCCGGTTTATCGGGAAACACCATATATTTT.